The clone carrying this T cell receptor (beta chain) appeared a few times. Antigen unknown. The germline V gene encodes CDR1 MNHNS and CDR2 SASEGT. V lost 4 bases to trimming and J lost 5 bases, with 9 bases between them. This CDR3 spans 13 amino acids. The sample is drawn from a study of cytomegalovirus exposure and HLA in healthy donors. The overall study: An analysis done earlier identified about 100 million unique TCR beta sequences from around 180 million T cells.

Study findings and constraints: In a later analysis, V- and J-gene trimming of beta chains associated with a DCLRE1C missense variant, replicated independently.

Amplification used 60 Vbeta primers and 13 Jbeta primers. In the authors' workflow: A later analysis counted approximately 88 million unique TCR beta chains, 9.5 million to 12 million shared. Profiling relied on immunoSEQ multiplex PCR, and the TCRdb table lists in-frame clones only, not all of them. The DNA was the basis for D and trimming; V, J and clone size are from that table. The repertoire includes approximately 140,000 clones, under 85% of them detected once, and under 2% sits in the top ten. Sequenced sample: PBMCs. This chain links TRBV6-1 with TRBJ1-5, with D possibly matching TRBD1 (6 bases). The receptor's source is a boy younger than 18 in good health and CMV-seronegative. DNA of the CDR3: TGTGCCAGCAGTGTAGGGGGTGATCAGCCCCAGCATTTT. This gives the protein CASSVGGDQPQHF.